What follows are 29 T cell receptor beta chains derived from one specimen sequenced in a study of vaccination effects on CD4 cells after COVID-19. TCRdb keeps only in-frame clones here, not all; method: immunoSEQ multiplex PCR. The sample has approximately 83,000 clones; roughly 73% are singletons. Their target antigens are unknown. Ahead of sequencing, the ViraFEST assay grew antigen-specific CD4+ T cells using viral peptide pools. The authors isolated CD4+ T cells after around nine days of culture. Two doses of either BNT162b2 or mRNA-1273 were given to each participant. This material consisted of CD4+ T cells from PBMCs cultured with HCoV-OC43 spike peptides, taken after COVID-19 vaccination. Subset reported: HCoV-OC43 spike overlapping peptide pool stimulation. These receptors all stem from a human donor who received a COVID-19 vaccine.

This clone was seen more than once but under ten times. DNA of the CDR3: TGTGCCAGCGCTCTAGGGGTCGGGGACACCATATATTTT. As protein: CASALGVGDTIYF. The rearrangement uses TRBV3-1 (or the pseudogene TRBV3-2) and TRBJ1-3; D is possibly TRBD1 (5 bases). There are 13 residues in the CDR3. Germline assignment: CDR1 LGHDT and CDR2 YNNKEL (reference sequence). Trimming left V 8 bases short and J 8 bases short, with 16 bases between.

The chain uses TRBV5-1 and TRBJ2-3, with 9 bases identical to TRBD2. The CDR3 covers 17 residues. V was clipped by 4 bases and J by 3 bases; unmatched bases: 12. CDR1 and CDR2 from the germline V gene are SGHRS and YFSETQ. The CDR3 protein is CASSPLGRSGGTDTQYF. The CDR3 region has the DNA TGCGCCAGCAGCCCCCTAGGTAGGAGCGGGGGGACAGATACGCAGTATTTT.

This clone was seen only once. CDR3 sequence: CASSPTPGDPTSNQPQHF. CDR3 bases: TGTGCCAGTAGTCCTACGCCGGGGGACCCGACCAGCAATCAGCCCCAGCATTTT. The J gene is TRBJ1-5, the V gene TRBV19; TRBD1 might be the D (5 bases). Germline values: CDR1 LNHDA, CDR2 SQIVND (reference sequence). The CDR3 consists of 18 residues. V lost 5 bases to trimming and J lost 1 base, with 21 bases between them. The complete variable domain, with remaining parts taken from reference TRBV19 and TRBJ1-5, reads DGGITQSPKYLFRKEGQNVTLSCEQNLNHDAMYWYRQDPGQGLRLIYYSQIVNDFQKGDIAEGYSVSREKKESFPLTVTSAQKNPTAFYLCASSPTPGDPTSNQPQHFGDGTRLSIL.

This clone was seen a few times. The chain is built from TRBV15 and TRBJ2-3; D gene uncertain. Trimming cost V 1 base and J 2 bases, with 1 base left between them. Germline V lookup: CDR1 LNHNV, CDR2 YYDKDF (reference sequence). The CDR3 contains 12 residues. The CDR3 nucleotides read TGTGCCACCAGCAGAGTCACAGATACGCAGTATTTT. Protein product: CATSRVTDTQYF. The full variable domain, in which reference TRBV15 and TRBJ2-3 provide the parts outside the CDR3, is DAMVIQNPRYQVTQFGKPVTLSCSQTLNHNVMYWYQQKSSQAPKLLFHYYDKDFNNEADTPDNFQSRRPNTSFCFLDIRSPGLGDTAMYLCATSRVTDTQYFGPGTRLTVL.

The chain has TRBV5-1 and TRBJ2-3; 7 nucleotides line up with TRBD1. Germline V lookup: CDR1 SGHRS, CDR2 YFSETQ. The CDR3 covers 14 residues. Germline trimming cut 3 bases from V and 2 bases from J; bases unmatched to any gene: 3. CDR3 nucleotide sequence: TGCGCCAGCAGCTGGGACAGCCCCACAGATACGCAGTATTTT. Its protein is CASSWDSPTDTQYF.

V gene TRBV3-1 (or the pseudogene TRBV3-2) combines with J gene TRBJ1-4, with D tentatively TRBD1 (5 bases). The CDR3 sequence is 14 residues long. Germline values: CDR1 LGHDT, CDR2 YNNKEL (reference sequence). Between the trimmed V and J ends, which lost 1 base and 7 bases, there was a span of 10 bases. The CDR3 bases are TGTGCCAGCAGCCAAGGCAGGGTTGTTGAAAAACTGTTTTTT. This translates into CASSQGRVVEKLFF.

This chain uses TRBV23-1 with TRBJ2-7; the D call may be TRBD1 or TRBD2 (5 bases each). TRBV23-1 is noted as an ORF with a role that remains uncertain. The CDR3 length is 15 residues. The V and J ends lost 1 base and 7 bases respectively, with 17 bases between them. CDR3: CASSQWGCLMGEQYV. CDR3 DNA: TGCGCCAGCAGTCAATGGGGGTGTTTGATGGGGGAGCAGTACGTC.

V and J are TRBV19 and TRBJ1-2; D remains unclear. CDR1 is LNHDA and CDR2 is SQIVND in the germline V gene (reference sequence). V was cut by 5 bases and J by 3 bases, with 16 bases left in between. CDR3 length equals 15 residues. The CDR3 coding sequence is TGTGCCAGTAGTGTCGGACGGATACACTACTATGGCTACACCTTC. Translating it yields CASSVGRIHYYGYTF.

The V and J genes are TRBV6-5 and TRBJ1-1; D call uncertain. From germline, CDR1 is MNHEY and CDR2 SVGAGI. Trimming took 5 bases from V and 2 from J, leaving 6 bases between them. The CDR3 is made up of 12 amino acids. The CDR3 nucleotides read TGTGCCAGCAGTAGGGTAAACACTGAAGCTTTCTTT. The encoded protein is CASSRVNTEAFF.

This chain links TRBV19 with TRBJ2-2; tentatively, D is TRBD1 (6 bases). Deletions cut 5 bases from V and 4 bases from J, with 11 bases between. Looked up from germline, CDR1 is LNHDA and CDR2 is SQIVND (reference sequence). The CDR3 is 14 amino acids. CDR3 sequence (DNA): TGTGCCAGTAGTGGCAGGGGAGTCACCGGGGAGCTGTTTTTT. Encoded protein: CASSGRGVTGELFF.

This clone was detected only a few times. V gene TRBV7-3 combines with J gene TRBJ1-1, with a possible D match to TRBD1 (5 bases). Trimming left V 5 bases short and J 4 bases short, with 17 bases between. Germline CDR1 reads SGHTA; CDR2 reads FQGTGA. The CDR3 covers 15 residues. The CDR3 here is CASSPGTGVGTEAFF. DNA of the CDR3: TGTGCCAGCAGCCCAGGGACGGGTGTAGGCACTGAAGCTTTCTTT.

The rearrangement links TRBV6-5 to TRBJ1-3; D gene uncertain. This CDR3 is 15 amino acids long. Germline CDR1 MNHEY, CDR2 SVGAGI. V dropped 0 bases and J dropped 0 bases, with 6 bases sitting between them. This CDR3 is CASSYSTSSGNTIYF. DNA for the CDR3: TGTGCCAGCAGTTACTCGACGAGCTCTGGAAACACCATATATTTT.

The chain combines TRBV5-1 with TRBJ2-1, with TRBD2 identical over 11 bases. The V and J ends lost 4 bases and 3 bases, in that order; junction bases with no gene match: 6. Germline V CDR1 and CDR2: SGHRS, YFSETQ. The CDR3 totals 16 residues. The CDR3 region has the DNA TGCGCCAGCAGCCATATAGCGGGGGGGCACTACAATGAGCAGTTCTTC. This translates into CASSHIAGGHYNEQFF.

The chain links TRBV5-1 to TRBJ1-1; D possibly corresponds to TRBD1 (6 bases). The V gene lost 7 bases and the J gene lost 5 bases, with 18 bases spanning the gap. CDR1 SGHRS and CDR2 YFSETQ come from the germline V gene. CDR3 size: 14 residues. The CDR3 DNA follows: TGCGCCAGCGGGCGGTGGGGGGCCGTAACTGAAGCTTTCTTT. Its protein product is CASGRWGAVTEAFF.

The sample holds one count of this clone. This rearrangement joins TRBV3-1 (or the pseudogene TRBV3-2) to TRBJ2-1; 11 bases map to TRBD2. V was pared by 5 bases and J by 8 bases, with 8 bases of the junction left unmatched. The CDR3 is 15 amino acids. From germline, CDR1 is LGHDT and CDR2 YNNKEL (reference sequence). The CDR3 loop is CASSIAGGRRDEQFF. As DNA, the CDR3 is TGTGCCAGCAGCATAGCGGGGGGGCGTCGCGATGAGCAGTTCTTC.

The chain recombines TRBV5-1 with TRBJ2-2; perhaps TRBD1 as D (6 bases). Germline-derived CDR1 and CDR2 are SGHRS and YFSETQ. CDR3 length: 13 amino acids. V dropped 4 bases and J dropped 4 bases, with 8 bases sitting between them. The CDR3: CASSPDSTGELFF. CDR3 DNA sequence: TGCGCCAGCAGCCCGGACAGCACCGGGGAGCTGTTTTTT.

The sample holds one count of this clone. The DNA of the CDR3 is TGTGCCTGGGGGGACAGGGGCAATCAGCCCCAGCATTTT. Amino acid sequence: CAWGDRGNQPQHF. The chain combines TRBV30 with TRBJ1-5; 9 bases map to TRBD1. CDR1 and CDR2 from the germline V gene are GTSNPN and SVGIG (reference sequence). CDR3 length equals 13 residues. The V gene end was trimmed by 5 bases and the J gene end by 2 bases; junction bases not matched to a gene: 1.

The V and J genes are TRBV6-1 and TRBJ1-5; no clear D gene. Trimming took 0 bases from V and 6 from J, leaving 3 bases between them. Germline assignment: CDR1 MNHNS and CDR2 SASEGT. This CDR3 spans 12 amino acids. The DNA for the CDR3 is TGTGCCAGCAGTGAAGCGGGTCAGCCCCAGCATTTT. This gives the protein CASSEAGQPQHF.

This clone was counted a single time. V gene TRBV9 combines with J gene TRBJ2-3; 10 bases align to TRBD2. V lost 4 bases and J lost 5; bases outside the gene matches: 16. CDR1 and CDR2 from the germline V gene are SGDLS and YYNGEE. The CDR3 has 18 amino acids. This CDR3 reads CASSLHLPSGGVGDTQYF. Written as DNA, the CDR3 is TGTGCCAGCAGCCTTCACCTCCCCAGCGGGGGGGTTGGAGATACGCAGTATTTT.

This chain uses TRBV18 with TRBJ1-4, with TRBD1 as a possible D gene (5 bases). V was clipped by 2 bases and J by 8 bases, with 12 bases between them. Germline loops: CDR1 KGHSH, CDR2 LQKENI. This CDR3 has 14 residues. For the CDR3, the DNA is TGTGCCAGCTCACCAAGGCAGGGTGAAGAAAAACTGTTTTTT. Encoded protein: CASSPRQGEEKLFF.

This clone was seen a single time. The chain couples TRBV21-1 to TRBJ1-5. TRBV21-1 is a known pseudogene. This CDR3 comprises 17 residues. DNA for the CDR3: TGTGCCAGCACCCGCAGGGAGGGGCCGGGAAGCAATCAGCCCCAGCATTTT. It translates to CASTRREGPGSNQPQHF.

The chain joins TRBV4-3 to TRBJ1-2; TRBD1 agrees at 8 bases. The CDR3 totals 15 residues. Germline-derived CDR1 and CDR2 are LGHNA and YSLEER. Trimming cost V 4 bases and J 0 bases; bases outside gene matches: 4. The CDR3 coding sequence is TGCGCCAGCAGCCCACAGACAGGGGCTAACTATGGCTACACCTTC. Translated: CASSPQTGANYGYTF.

The rearrangement joins TRBV28 to TRBJ1-2; 7 nucleotides agree with TRBD1. The CDR3 has 12 residues. In germline, CDR1 is MDHEN, CDR2 SYDVKM. Trimming took 8 bases from V and 8 from J; bases not matched to a gene: 8. Here the CDR3 reads CASVKGALGYTF. In DNA form, the CDR3 reads TGTGCCAGCGTGAAGGGGGCGCTGGGCTACACCTTC.

This clone was observed a handful of times. The chain couples TRBV14 to TRBJ2-7; D not certain. Trimming took off 3 bases at V and 3 bases at J, with 12 bases between the two ends. Germline values: CDR1 SGHDN, CDR2 FVKESK. The length of the CDR3 is 14 residues. CDR3 amino acids: CASSQSSGSYEQYV. The CDR3 region has the DNA TGTGCCAGCAGCCAGTCCTCGGGCAGCTACGAGCAGTACGTC.

This chain joins TRBV30 and TRBJ1-1; weak D call: TRBD1 (5 bases). V lost 2 bases and J 5 bases, leaving 9 bases between the germline ends. The germline CDR1 and CDR2 sequences are GTSNPN and SVGIG (reference sequence). The CDR3 runs 12 residues. DNA of the CDR3: TGTGCCTGGAGTCGGTCAGGGACTGAAGCTTTCTTT. Translated: CAWSRSGTEAFF.

This rearrangement joins TRBV2 to TRBJ2-7; no firm D call. V was clipped by 7 bases and J by 2 bases, with 15 bases between them. CDR1 SNHLY and CDR2 FYNNEI come from the germline V gene. This CDR3 is built from 14 residues. CDR3 in DNA: TGTGCCAGCATGGGGTTGCAGGAACCCTACGAGCAGTACGTC. This codes for CASMGLQEPYEQYV.

This clone was detected only a few times. CDR3 protein: CATARDNYNEQFF. The CDR3 region has the DNA TGTGCCACAGCGAGGGACAACTACAATGAGCAGTTCTTC. The chain combines TRBV6-1 with TRBJ2-1, with D possibly TRBD1 on 6 matching bases. Germline CDR1 is MNHNS and CDR2 is SASEGT. The CDR3 is 13 amino acids. V was clipped by 10 bases and J by 3 bases, with 13 bases between them.

The rearrangement joins TRBV10-3 to TRBJ1-6; D gene unclear. Germline V gives CDR1 ENHRY, CDR2 SYGVKD. CDR3 length: 14 amino acids. Trimming cost V 3 bases and J 9 bases, with 12 bases left between them. The CDR3 region is CAISDLRERSPLHF. CDR3 DNA sequence: TGTGCCATCAGTGACCTGAGGGAGCGTTCACCCCTCCACTTT.

The chain couples TRBV4-3 to TRBJ1-2; unclear D gene. CDR3 size: 14 residues. V lost 2 bases and J lost 2, with 9 bases in between. Germline CDR1 reads LGHNA; CDR2 reads YSLEER. The CDR3 here is CASSQQVGNYGYTF. In DNA, the CDR3 is TGCGCCAGCAGCCAACAAGTGGGGAACTATGGCTACACCTTC.